Listed below are T cell receptor beta chains from one sample, sequenced in a study of patients and donors after allogeneic stem cell transplantation. TCRdb reprocessed the RT-PCR reads via MiXCR and lists one record per CDR3 protein. The data show roughly 230,000 distinct CDR3 sequences, 12% to 15% seen once. Sequencing was carried out using blood, either unsorted or a sorted T cell fraction (not recorded which). The receptors were gathered from a human donor who was either an allogeneic HSCT recipient or a stem cell or donor lymphocyte infusion donor (not recorded which). It is not recorded whose cells these are; they may come from a transplant donor. CDR3s include the opening cysteine and the closing phenylalanine or tryptophan. D genes are given only for firm matches. Clone size is not always given. Where it is, it says once, few, many or a class for expanded clones.

TRBV6-1	-	TRBJ2-7	-	CASKTTALSYEQYF	TGTGCCAGCAAGACCACAGCGCTATCCTACGAGCAGTACTTC
TRBV24-1	-	TRBJ1-2	many	CATSDDYGYTF	TGTGCCACCAGTGATGACTATGGCTACACCTTC
TRBV5-1	-	TRBJ1-5	few	CASSWDGRYNQPQHF	TGCGCCAGCAGCTGGGACGGCAGGTACAATCAGCCCCAGCATTTT
TRBV4-2	TRBD1	TRBJ1-2	-	CASSQITGGDYGYTF	TGTGCCAGCAGCCAAATTACAGGGGGTGACTATGGCTACACCTTC
TRBV6-2/TRBV6-3	-	TRBJ2-7	-	CASSYSGQGKYEQYF	TGTGCCAGCAGTTACAGTGGCCAGGGAAAGTACGAGCAGTACTTC
TRBV4-3	-	TRBJ2-1	many	CASSQEVLGPQFF	TGCGCCAGCAGCCAAGAGGTACTGGGTCCGCAGTTCTTC
TRBV27	TRBD1	TRBJ2-3	few	CATAPTGRSTDTQYF	TGTGCCACCGCACCGACAGGGCGTAGCACAGATACGCAGTATTTT
TRBV7-2	-	TRBJ1-6	many	CASSSSPSPLHF	TGTGCCAGCAGCTCCAGTCCCTCACCCCTCCACTTT
TRBV11-3	-	TRBJ2-4	few	CASSSRDPRVNIQYF	TGTGCCAGCAGCTCCCGGGACCCGAGGGTGAACATTCAGTACTTC
TRBV18	-	TRBJ1-6	few	CASSSGNSPLHF	TGTGCCAGCTCAAGCGGTAATTCACCCCTCCACTTT
TRBV29-1	TRBD1	TRBJ1-2	-	CSVGGTGIYGYTF	TGCAGCGTCGGCGGGACAGGGATCTATGGCTACACCTTC
TRBV7-2	-	TRBJ2-1	-	CASSLVDRGSSYNEQFF	TGTGCCAGCAGCTTAGTAGACCGGGGTAGCTCCTACAATGAGCAGTTCTTC
TRBV7-8	-	TRBJ2-5	few	CASSTEGGSETQYF	TGTGCCAGCAGTACAGAAGGAGGGTCAGAGACCCAGTACTTC
TRBV5-1	-	TRBJ1-3	-	CASSLTQGTGFRDF	TGCGCCAGCAGCTTGACGCAGGGGACCGGCTTTAGAGATTTT
TRBV20-1	-	TRBJ1-5	few	CSAGSIQGNQPQHF	TGCAGTGCGGGATCGATACAGGGAAATCAGCCCCAGCATTTT
TRBV9	TRBD2	TRBJ2-7	-	CASSAERRTSGRLHEQYF	TGTGCCAGCAGCGCCGAAAGACGGACTAGCGGGAGGTTGCACGAGCAGTACTTC
TRBV2	TRBD1	TRBJ1-2	few	CAWLDRVGYGYTF	TGTGCCTGGCTGGACAGGGTCGGCTATGGCTACACCTTC
TRBV6-1	-	TRBJ2-7	few	CASSTQGDRSYEQYF	TGTGCCAGCAGTACCCAGGGAGATCGGTCCTACGAGCAGTACTTC
TRBV4-1	-	TRBJ2-4	-	CASSQEVSGNIAKNIQYF	TGCGCCAGCAGCCAAGAGGTTAGCGGAAATATAGCCAAAAACATTCAGTACTTC
TRBV7-3	TRBD2	TRBJ2-1	many	CASSLNPLLRLAGENEQFF	TGTGCCAGCAGCTTAAACCCCCTCTTACGACTAGCGGGAGAGAATGAGCAGTTCTTC
TRBV3-1	-	TRBJ1-6	-	CASSQVDWTAQLNNSPLHF	TGTGCCAGCAGCCAAGTAGACTGGACTGCCCAACTAAATAATTCACCCCTCCACTTT
TRBV4-3	-	TRBJ2-2	-	CASSRQTAVTGELFF	TGCGCCAGCAGCCGTCAGACGGCGGTCACCGGGGAGCTGTTTTTT
TRBV28	-	TRBJ1-5	many	CASSLFPFSGQPQHF	TGTGCCAGCAGTTTATTCCCCTTTAGTGGTCAGCCCCAGCATTTT
TRBV12-3/TRBV12-4	-	TRBJ2-5	few	CASSLGGLVETQYF	TGTGCCAGCAGTTTGGGGGGCCTAGTGGAGACCCAGTACTTC
TRBV9	TRBD1	TRBJ1-2	-	CASSAGDRISYGYTF	TGTGCCAGCAGTGCCGGGGACAGGATCTCCTATGGCTACACCTTC
TRBV6-1	-	TRBJ1-4	-	CASSPGISTNEKLFF	TGTGCCAGCAGTCCCGGAATTTCAACTAATGAAAAACTGTTTTTT
TRBV5-1	TRBD1	TRBJ2-1	-	CASSLAGQLYNEQFF	TGCGCCAGCAGCTTGGCGGGACAGCTCTACAATGAGCAGTTCTTC